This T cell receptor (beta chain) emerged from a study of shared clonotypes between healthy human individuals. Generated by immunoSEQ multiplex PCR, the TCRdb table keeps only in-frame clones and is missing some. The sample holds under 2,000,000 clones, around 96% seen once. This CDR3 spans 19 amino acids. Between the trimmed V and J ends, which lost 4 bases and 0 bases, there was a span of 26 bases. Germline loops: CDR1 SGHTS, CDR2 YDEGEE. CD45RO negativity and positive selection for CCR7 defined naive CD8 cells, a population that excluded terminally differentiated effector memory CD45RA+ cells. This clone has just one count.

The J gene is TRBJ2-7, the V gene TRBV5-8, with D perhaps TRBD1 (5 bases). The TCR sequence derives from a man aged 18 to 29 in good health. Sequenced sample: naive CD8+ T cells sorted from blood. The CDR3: CASSGARELPGPSSYEQYF. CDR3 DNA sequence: TGTGCCAGCAGCGGGGCCAGGGAACTCCCGGGTCCGAGCTCCTACGAGCAGTACTTC.